These T cell receptor beta chains were read from a single sample in a study of regulatory T cells. The protocol was immunoSEQ multiplex PCR, while the TCRdb copy is restricted to in-frame clones and leaves out a portion. Of 30,000 to 40,000 clones detected, 89% appear once; the ten largest clones hold about 2.4%. The sequencing input was conventional CD4+ T cells sorted from blood. Receptors originate from a young adult with CD3G deficiency. The CDR3 runs from the conserved cysteine through the conserved F or W. Fields, in order: V gene, clone size, J gene, D gene, CDR3 DNA, CDR3 protein. A D gene is named only where the DNA matches it firmly. Expanded clones get a size class; other rows say once, few or many, or leave the size out.

TRBV6-1,.,TRBJ1-2,TRBD1,TGTGCCAGCAGTGGACCGGGCAGGGGGGGCTACACCTTC,CASSGPGRGGYTF
TRBV5-1,.,TRBJ1-2,.,TGCGCCAGCAGCCCGACACAGGGAAACTATGGCTACACCTTC,CASSPTQGNYGYTF
TRBV5-6,.,TRBJ2-2,.,TGTGCCAGCAGCCGTCTTTACACCGGGGAGCTGTTTTTT,CASSRLYTGELFF
TRBV6-1,.,TRBJ2-7,.,TGTGCCAGCAGTGAAGCCAAGGGGTCATGGCGGATTTACGAGCAGTACTTC,CASSEAKGSWRIYEQYF
TRBV6-1,.,TRBJ1-2,TRBD1,TGTGCCAGCAGTGAAATTGGGACAGGACGCTATGGCTACACCTTC,CASSEIGTGRYGYTF
TRBV18,.,TRBJ2-5,.,TGTGCCAGCTCCGCCGGATGGGCTCAAGAGACCCAGTACTTC,CASSAGWAQETQYF
TRBV28,.,TRBJ2-1,.,TGTGCCAGCAGTTTTCATGGGGGCTCCTACAATGAGCAGTTCTTC,CASSFHGGSYNEQFF
TRBV19,.,TRBJ2-1,TRBD2,TGTGCCAGTAGTCGGACTAGCGAGGTACCCTACAATGAGCAGTTCTTC,CASSRTSEVPYNEQFF
TRBV18,once,TRBJ1-4,.,TGTGCCAGCTCACCGCGGACGGAGGAAAAACTGTTTTTT,CASSPRTEEKLFF
TRBV6-1,.,TRBJ1-3,.,TGTGCCAGCAGTCGAGTCGGGGGCCCTGAGAACACCATATATTTT,CASSRVGGPENTIYF
TRBV28,.,TRBJ1-2,.,TGTGCCAGCAGATCCGACAGATCGGGCGACTATGGCTACACCTTC,CASRSDRSGDYGYTF
TRBV7-9,once,TRBJ1-1,.,TGTGCCAGCAGCTCGGGGGAGAACACTGAAGCTTTCTTT,CASSSGENTEAFF
TRBV10-1,.,TRBJ2-1,TRBD2,TGCGCCAGCAGTCAACTAGCGGGAGGCCCCTACAATGAGCAGTTCTTC,CASSQLAGGPYNEQFF
TRBV6-6,.,TRBJ1-5,.,TGTGCCAGCAGTTATCAGGGAGGGGGCAATCAGCCCCAGCATTTT,CASSYQGGGNQPQHF
TRBV6-1,.,TRBJ1-4,TRBD1,TGTGCCAGCAGTCCAGGGGGGGGAACTAATGAAAAACTGTTTTTT,CASSPGGGTNEKLFF
TRBV7-9,.,TRBJ2-3,TRBD1,TGTGCCAGCAGCTTCTCTCTGGGACAGGGCACAGATACGCAGTATTTT,CASSFSLGQGTDTQYF
TRBV7-9,.,TRBJ2-5,.,TGTGCCAGCAGCTTTGGACAGTTCGGGACCCAGTACTTC,CASSFGQFGTQYF
TRBV28,.,TRBJ1-2,TRBD1,TGTGCCAGCAGCAGACAGGGGAGCTATGGCTACACCTTC,CASSRQGSYGYTF
TRBV28,.,TRBJ1-2,.,TGTGCCAGCAGTCCCCCGGGCCACTATGGCTACACCTTC,CASSPPGHYGYTF
TRBV21-1,.,TRBJ2-4,.,TGTGCCAGCAGCACAATTTCGACAGAGGGAAACATTCAGTACTTC,CASSTISTEGNIQYF
TRBV6-1,.,TRBJ1-5,.,TGTGCCAGCAGCCAGACTTGGGGTGGCAATCAGCCCCAGCATTTT,CASSQTWGGNQPQHF
TRBV6-1,.,TRBJ2-7,.,TGTGCCAGCAGCATTCTAAGTTCCTACGAGCAGTACTTC,CASSILSSYEQYF
TRBV7-9,.,TRBJ2-2,.,TGTGCCAGCAGCGGCGGGACAGACACCGGGGAGCTGTTTTTT,CASSGGTDTGELFF
TRBV19,.,TRBJ1-2,.,TGTGCCAGTAGGAGGGCAACCAACTATGGCTACACCTTC,CASRRATNYGYTF
TRBV5-1,.,TRBJ2-2,TRBD2,TGCGCCAGCAGCTCAACTAGCGATGTTGGGGAGCTGTTTTTT,CASSSTSDVGELFF
TRBV6-1,.,TRBJ1-1,.,TGTGCCAGCAGTGTCCACCCGGGGGAGGGGAACACTGAAGCTTTCTTT,CASSVHPGEGNTEAFF
TRBV30,.,TRBJ1-5,.,TGTGCCTGGAGTGTGAAAGGTTGGGGGAACAATCAGCCCCAGCATTTT,CAWSVKGWGNNQPQHF
TRBV6-4,.,TRBJ1-2,TRBD1,TGTGCCAGCAGTGGACCGGGACAGGGACATGGCTACACCTTC,CASSGPGQGHGYTF
TRBV28,.,TRBJ1-5,.,TGTGCCAGCAGTGCGGTTTCGGGGGGCTGGAATCAGCCCCAGCATTTT,CASSAVSGGWNQPQHF
TRBV5-6,.,TRBJ1-1,.,TGTGCCAGCAGCCTCTTAACAGGGCTGAACACTGAAGCTTTCTTT,CASSLLTGLNTEAFF
TRBV10-2,.,TRBJ2-2,.,TGCGCCAGCAGTTCTCGGGACACCACGAACACCGGGGAGCTGTTTTTT,CASSSRDTTNTGELFF
TRBV5-1,.,TRBJ2-3,TRBD2,TGCGCCAGCAGTAATAGCGGGAGGGCCACAGATACGCAGTATTTT,CASSNSGRATDTQYF
TRBV14,.,TRBJ2-3,.,TGTGCCACACCATCTTTGACAGGACTTAACACAGATACGCAGTATTTT,CATPSLTGLNTDTQYF
TRBV11-2,.,TRBJ2-7,TRBD2,TGTGCCAGCAGCTATTTGGGGACTAGGGATGAGCAGTACTTC,CASSYLGTRDEQYF
TRBV28,few,TRBJ1-2,TRBD1,TGTGCCAGCAGCCCAGGACAGGCTGGAGGCTACACCTTC,CASSPGQAGGYTF
TRBV30,once,TRBJ2-1,.,TGTGCCTGGAGCCCGGGACCTCCCAATGAGCAGTTCTTC,CAWSPGPPNEQFF
TRBV28,.,TRBJ2-3,TRBD2,TGTGCCAGCAGCCTTAGCGGGAGCCCAGATACGCAGTATTTT,CASSLSGSPDTQYF
TRBV19,.,TRBJ2-2,.,TGTGCCAGTAGTAATCGGGGCGCCGGGGAGCTGTTTTTT,CASSNRGAGELFF
TRBV6-5,.,TRBJ1-2,.,TGTGCCAGCGGCGACTATGGCTACACCTTC,CASGDYGYTF
TRBV6-1,.,TRBJ1-1,.,TGTGCCAGCATCAGCGAATGGCAGATAGCTTTCTTT,CASISEWQIAFF
TRBV19,.,TRBJ1-2,.,TGTGCCAGTACCTCCGGGACTCGAAATGGCTACACCTTC,CASTSGTRNGYTF
TRBV28,.,TRBJ2-3,.,TGTGCCAGCAGCCGTGTGGATACGCAGTATTTT,CASSRVDTQYF
TRBV28,.,TRBJ1-1,.,TGTGCCAGCAGTTTACAAGGGGGGCTGGCCAAAAGGAACGCTGAAGCTTTCTTT,CASSLQGGLAKRNAEAFF
TRBV28,.,TRBJ2-5,TRBD1,TGTGCCAGCAGTTCTCCACCCGGGACAGGCCAAGAGACCCAGTACTTC,CASSSPPGTGQETQYF
TRBV28,.,TRBJ2-2,.,TGTGCCAGCAGTGTTAACTTCCAGAACACCGGGGAGCTGTTTTTT,CASSVNFQNTGELFF
TRBV19,.,TRBJ2-2,.,TGTGCCAGTCGCCGTGACGTTCACAGGGCTGGGGAGCTGTTTTTT,CASRRDVHRAGELFF
TRBV10-3,.,TRBJ1-2,TRBD1,TGTGCCATCGGACAGGGACAGGGTTATGGCTACACCTTC,CAIGQGQGYGYTF
TRBV6-1,.,TRBJ2-7,.,TGTGCCAGCAGTGAAGTCGCGGAGTCACAGTACTTC,CASSEVAESQYF
TRBV21-1,.,TRBJ2-1,.,TGTGCCAGCAGCAATTTGATTCGACTCAGCGGGAGTTCGAACAATGAGCAGTTCTTC,CASSNLIRLSGSSNNEQFF
TRBV18,.,TRBJ2-2,.,TGTGCCAGCTCACCACCGAGCGGAGCGGCGAACACCGGGGAGCTGTTTTTT,CASSPPSGAANTGELFF
TRBV7-2,.,TRBJ2-5,TRBD1,TGTGCCAGCAGCTTCACCCGGGACAGGGGAGAGACCCAGTACTTC,CASSFTRDRGETQYF
TRBV5-5,.,TRBJ1-1,.,TGTGCCAGCAGCTTGGGATTTGTGGTGGGGACTGAAGCTTTCTTT,CASSLGFVVGTEAFF
TRBV6-6,.,TRBJ2-5,.,TGTGCCAGCAGTTACGGGAGAGAGACCCAGTACTTC,CASSYGRETQYF
TRBV6-1,.,TRBJ2-5,.,TGTGCCAGCAGTGAAGGGCAGCCCGGGGCCCAGTACTTC,CASSEGQPGAQYF
TRBV28,.,TRBJ2-7,TRBD1,TGTGCCAGCAGGAGTATGGGACAGGGGAATTCCAACGAGCAGTACTTC,CASRSMGQGNSNEQYF
TRBV7-2,.,TRBJ2-6,.,TGTGCCAGCAGCCCCCCGGGGCTGCGAGGGGCCAACGTCCTGACTTTC,CASSPPGLRGANVLTF
TRBV10-3,.,TRBJ2-1,.,TGTGCCACCAGCGAGTCCAATGAGCAGTTCTTC,CATSESNEQFF
TRBV19,few,TRBJ1-1,.,TGTGCCAGTAGCCCCTTGGGGAAGACTGAAGCTTTCTTT,CASSPLGKTEAFF
TRBV5-1,.,TRBJ1-5,.,TGCGCCAGCAGCCCTGACGGCTCCAATCAGCCCCAGCATTTT,CASSPDGSNQPQHF
TRBV5-1,.,TRBJ2-1,.,TGCGCCAGCAGCCCCGGGTCTGGGAATGAGCAGTTCTTC,CASSPGSGNEQFF